A single sample is the source of the 19 T cell receptor beta chains below, sequenced in a study of pediatric ulcerative colitis. Sequenced by immunoSEQ multiplex PCR; TCRdb stores in-frame clones only, minus some. The sample holds roughly 54,000 clones, about nine tenths seen once. The sequenced sample consisted of blood. The receptor source for this set is a boy between 10 and 17 years old who was a control in a study of pediatric ulcerative colitis.

The chain uses TRBV4-3 and TRBJ2-1; no clear D. The CDR3 extends over 15 amino acids. Trimming stripped 1 base from V and 8 bases from J, with 15 bases between. Germline CDR1 LGHNA, CDR2 YSLEER. The CDR3: CASSQALPPFYEQFF. The CDR3 DNA follows: TGCGCCAGCAGCCAAGCCTTGCCTCCTTTCTATGAGCAGTTCTTC.

This clone was recorded only once. This rearrangement joins TRBV19 to TRBJ1-5; TRBD1 matches 9 bases. CDR1 is LNHDA and CDR2 is SQIVND in the germline V gene (reference sequence). The CDR3 runs 14 residues. The V and J ends lost 7 bases and 3 bases, in that order; junction bases with no gene match: 4. The CDR3 nucleotides are TGTGCCAGTATGGGACAGGGACCCAATCAGCCCCAGCATTTT. Translated, it gives CASMGQGPNQPQHF.

The gene calls are TRBV4-1 and TRBJ2-7; 12 bases fit TRBD2. V shed 1 base and J 0 bases; nucleotides not matched to a gene: 4. Germline CDR1 and CDR2: MGHRA and YSYEKL. This CDR3 spans 17 amino acids. The CDR3 nucleotides are TGCGCCAGCAGCCAAGGGACTAGCGGGACCGTCTCCTACGAGCAGTACTTC. Protein product: CASSQGTSGTVSYEQYF.

The V and J genes are TRBV18 and TRBJ2-1; D is unclear. CDR3 size: 17 residues. V gave up 0 bases and J gave up 4 bases, with 16 bases separating them. The germline gives CDR1 KGHSH, CDR2 LQKENI. The CDR3 region has the DNA TGTGCCAGCTCACCACCGGTAATTTTAGGTCCTTACAATGAGCAGTTCTTC. Residues: CASSPPVILGPYNEQFF. The full variable domain, its missing parts supplied by reference TRBV18 and TRBJ2-1, is NAGVMQNPRHLVRRRGQEARLRCSPMKGHSHVYWYRQLPEEGLKFMVYLQKENIIDESGMPKERFSAEFPKEGPSILRIQQVVRGDSAAYFCASSPPVILGPYNEQFFGPGTRLTVL.

In this sample, this clone turned up a few times. The rearrangement joins TRBV5-1 to TRBJ1-1, with D possibly TRBD1 on 5 matching bases. Germline CDR1 SGHRS, CDR2 YFSETQ. With 6 bases removed from V and 2 bases from J, the gap between germline ends came to 11 bases. The CDR3 contains 13 residues. CDR3 nucleotides: TGCGCCAGCAAAGGGGCAATCAACACTGAAGCTTTCTTT. This encodes CASKGAINTEAFF. Filled out from reference TRBV5-1 and TRBJ1-1, the complete variable domain reads KAGVTQTPRYLIKTRGQQVTLSCSPISGHRSVSWYQQTPGQGLQFLFEYFSETQRNKGNFPGRFSGRQFSNSRSEMNVSTLELGDSALYLCASKGAINTEAFFGQGTRLTVV.

This clone was recorded once. The germline gene is not matched at one end of the junction; a read error may be the cause. The genes are TRBV7-2 and TRBJ1-1; TRBD1 matches at 10 bases. Germline CDR1 reads SGHTA; CDR2 reads FQGNSA. The CDR3 extends over 15 amino acids. CDR3 nucleotides: TGCGCCAGCAGCATCCGGGACAGGGGTAACACTGAAGCTTTCTTT. Its translation: CASSIRDRGNTEAFF. Looking up the rest from reference TRBV7-2 and TRBJ1-1 gives the full variable domain: GAGVSQSPSNKVTEKGKDVELRCDPISGHTALYWYRQSLGQGLEFLIYFQGNSAPDKSGLPSDRFSAERTGGSVSTLTIQRTQQEDSAVYLCASSIRDRGNTEAFFGQGTRLTVV.

V and J are TRBV27 and TRBJ2-5; tentatively, D is TRBD1 (6 bases). The germline V and J ends were trimmed by 4 bases and 5 bases, with 20 bases remaining between them. Germline V gene lookup returns CDR1 MNHEY and CDR2 SMNVEV (reference sequence). This CDR3 is 16 amino acids long. The CDR3 bases are TGTGCCAGCAGTTCACACCCCAGGGGAGTGAGGGAGACCCAGTACTTC. Translating it yields CASSSHPRGVRETQYF.

The J gene is TRBJ1-1, the V gene TRBV12-5; tentatively, D is TRBD1 (6 bases). The ends were cut back, 5 bases at V and 9 bases at J, with 16 bases in the middle. Germline V CDR1 and CDR2: LGHNT, FRNRAP. This CDR3 spans 13 amino acids. The CDR3 region is CASGPRSRGKAFF. DNA of the CDR3: TGTGCTAGTGGTCCCCGATCCAGGGGAAAAGCTTTCTTT. Complete variable domain (other parts from reference TRBV12-5 and TRBJ1-1): DARVTQTPRHKVTEMGQEVTMRCQPILGHNTVFWYRQTMMQGLELLAYFRNRAPLDDSGMPKDRFSAEMPDATLATLKIQPSEPRDSAVYFCASGPRSRGKAFFGQGTRLTVV.

The chain couples TRBV5-4 to TRBJ2-1; tentatively, D is TRBD1 (6 bases). V lost 0 bases, J lost 8 bases, and 15 bases lay in between. The germline V gene has CDR1 SGHNT and CDR2 YYREEE (reference sequence). The CDR3 length is 15 residues. CDR3 coding DNA: TGTGCCAGCAGCTTGGAACAGGGTCGTTCGGATGAGCAGTTCTTC. This translates into CASSLEQGRSDEQFF. Combining the CDR3 with reference TRBV5-4 and TRBJ2-1 gives the whole variable domain ETGVTQSPTHLIKTRGQQVTLRCSSQSGHNTVSWYQQALGQGPQFIFQYYREEENGRGNFPPRFSGLQFPNYSSELNVNALELDDSALYLCASSLEQGRSDEQFFGPGTRLTVL.

The rearrangement joins TRBV19 to TRBJ2-7, with TRBD2 matching over 7 bases. The trim removed 5 bases at V and 4 bases at J, leaving 8 bases unmatched. This CDR3 is built from 14 residues. Germline CDR1 is LNHDA and CDR2 is SQIVND (reference sequence). This chain's CDR3 is CASSPRSSGYEQYF. Here the CDR3 DNA reads TGTGCCAGTAGTCCCCGGTCTAGCGGATACGAGCAGTACTTC.

This chain uses TRBV6-6 with TRBJ2-7; no clear D gene. CDR1 and CDR2 (germline): MNHNY, SVGAGI (reference sequence). The CDR3 extends over 13 amino acids. The V end was cut by 0 bases, the J end by 0 bases, with 3 bases between. CDR3 bases: TGTGCCAGCAGTTACTCGAGCTCCTACGAGCAGTACTTC. Protein: CASSYSSSYEQYF.

This clone was picked up one time. The genes are TRBV16 and TRBJ2-1; D gene ambiguous. The CDR3 loop spans 14 amino acids. From germline, CDR1 is KGHSY and CDR2 FQNENV. The germline V and J ends were trimmed by 0 bases and 8 bases, with 11 bases remaining between them. The CDR3 protein is CASSQSSPADEQFF. The CDR3 DNA reads as TGTGCCAGCAGCCAATCGTCCCCAGCCGATGAGCAGTTCTTC.

CDR3 in DNA: TGTGCCAGCTCACCGTCGGGGGCAGGTAACACTGAAGCTTTCTTT. Protein sequence: CASSPSGAGNTEAFF. This rearrangement joins TRBV18 to TRBJ1-1; D is possibly TRBD1 (6 bases). CDR3 length equals 15 residues. Per the germline V gene, CDR1 is KGHSH and CDR2 is LQKENI. The ends were cut back, 3 bases at V and 2 bases at J, with 13 bases in the middle.

CDR3 nucleotide sequence: TGTGCCAGCAGTTATTGGGTGGGCACTGAAGCTTTCTTT. The encoded protein is CASSYWVGTEAFF. The chain links TRBV6-6 to TRBJ1-1, with D hard to call. The CDR3 totals 13 residues. V shed 3 bases and J shed 4 bases, with 9 bases lying between them. In germline, CDR1 is MNHNY, CDR2 SVGAGI (reference sequence).

The chain recombines TRBV6-1 with TRBJ1-1; 7 bases agree with TRBD1. Trimming cost V 4 bases and J 3 bases; bases outside gene matches: 11. Germline V gene lookup returns CDR1 MNHNS and CDR2 SASEGT. The CDR3 has 16 residues. This CDR3 reads CASSAIEGARYTEAFF. The CDR3 DNA is TGTGCCAGCAGTGCAATCGAGGGGGCGCGGTACACTGAAGCTTTCTTT.

This chain links TRBV2 with TRBJ1-4; a weak D match, TRBD1 (5 bases). Germline CDR1 SNHLY, CDR2 FYNNEI. The CDR3 loop spans 15 amino acids. Trimming took off 6 bases at V and 3 bases at J, with 14 bases between the two ends. The CDR3 loop reads CASSDGTTSNEKLFF. CDR3 coding DNA: TGTGCCAGCAGCGATGGGACGACATCTAATGAAAAACTGTTTTTT. Full variable domain (missing parts from reference TRBV2 and TRBJ1-4): EPEVTQTPSHQVTQMGQEVILRCVPISNHLYFYWYRQILGQKVEFLVSFYNNEISEKSEIFDDQFSVERPDGSNFTLKIRSTKLEDSAMYFCASSDGTTSNEKLFFGSGTQLSVL.

The CDR3 nucleotides are TGTGCCAGCTTGAGGGGTCCCGAGCAGTACTTC. This encodes CASLRGPEQYF. V is TRBV21-1 and J is TRBJ2-7. TRBV21-1 is classified as a pseudogene. The CDR3 sequence is 11 residues long.

This clone was detected a few times. The rearrangement joins TRBV2 to TRBJ2-5; tentative D call: TRBD1 (5 bases). Germline V gene lookup returns CDR1 SNHLY and CDR2 FYNNEI. V dropped 4 bases and J dropped 4 bases, with 13 bases sitting between them. This CDR3 contains 14 residues. The CDR3 loop is CASSGWGPRETQYF. CDR3 nucleotides: TGTGCCAGCAGTGGTTGGGGCCCAAGAGAGACCCAGTACTTC.

The chain combines TRBV4-3 with TRBJ2-7; D is undetermined. The CDR3 spans 15 residues. V was trimmed by 0 bases and J by 5 bases, leaving 14 bases between them. Germline V gene sequence: CDR1 LGHNA, CDR2 YSLEER. The CDR3 spells CASSQEIGFTNEQYF. CDR3 nucleotide sequence: TGCGCCAGCAGCCAAGAGATCGGGTTTACGAACGAGCAGTACTTC.